This entry describes one TCR beta chain. Its antigen is currently unknown. The data belong to a study of cytomegalovirus exposure and HLA in healthy donors. Whole-study findings and limits: The authors listed over 150 TCR beta chains as cytomegalovirus-associated. The finding came from a later analysis; first-cohort TCR clusters tended to co-occur in the roughly 120 validation repertoires. A few chains tied to CMV proved CMV antigen-specific in vitro.

Method: immunoSEQ multiplex PCR; TCRdb's copy keeps in-frame clones and lacks some. This table has about 200,000 clones, less than 90% appearing once. Looked up from germline, CDR1 is SGDLS and CDR2 is YYNGEE. Trimming shortened V by 0 bases and J by 9 bases, and 13 bases separated the two germline ends. This CDR3 comprises 14 residues. This rearrangement joins TRBV9 to TRBJ2-1; D is possibly TRBD2 (6 bases). This TCR was recovered from a woman under 30 in good health and CMV-seronegative. Sequences were obtained from PBMCs. CDR3 sequence reads: CASSVVYVGGEQFF. CDR3 nucleotides: TGTGCCAGCAGCGTAGTTTATGTGGGAGGTGAGCAGTTCTTC.